Following are 19 T cell receptor beta chains from one sample sequenced in a study of early T cells in non-severe SARS-CoV-2 infection. TCRdb used MiXCR to reprocess the 5' RACE reads, holding one entry per CDR3 protein. The sample lists tens of thousands of distinct CDR3 sequences; roughly 13% were seen once. Sequencing used whole blood. Receptors originate from an adult who was a healthcare worker with PCR-confirmed SARS-CoV-2 infection or an uninfected control (not recorded which).

By sample share, this clonotype is large. The gene calls are TRBV30 and TRBJ2-3; no reliable D call. The CDR3 runs 8 residues. CDR1 and CDR2 (germline): GTSNPN, SVGIG (reference sequence). The chain's CDR3 is CAAIPGYF. CDR3 coding DNA: TGTGCGGCGATACCGGGGTATTTT.

The rearrangement links TRBV6-5 to TRBJ1-2; possibly TRBD1 for D (6 bases). Trimming pared 7 bases from V and 8 bases from J, leaving 14 bases between. There are 12 residues in the CDR3. In germline, CDR1 is MNHEY, CDR2 SVGAGI. The CDR3 loop is CASKDTGRGYTF. The CDR3 DNA reads TGTGCCAGCAAGGACACAGGGCGCGGCTACACCTTC.

This clonotype was picked up many times. The chain couples TRBV19 to TRBJ1-5; D possibly corresponds to TRBD1 (5 bases). Between the trimmed V and J ends, which lost 7 bases and 6 bases, there was a span of 16 bases. Germline CDR1 and CDR2: LNHDA and SQIVND (reference sequence). This CDR3 spans 14 amino acids. CDR3 coding DNA: TGTGCCAGTATAGGAGGGGCCCTCGGTCAGCCCCAGCATTTT. Translation gives CASIGGALGQPQHF.

This clonotype was counted a few times. The gene calls are TRBV5-1 and TRBJ2-5; the D gene is possibly TRBD1 (5 bases). V lost 4 bases to trimming and J lost 5 bases, with 18 bases between them. CDR1 and CDR2 (germline): SGHRS, YFSETQ. The CDR3 sequence is 15 residues long. CDR3 in DNA: TGCGCCAGCAGCCCTCTGGCAGGGATGTCGGAGACCCAGTACTTC. This translates into CASSPLAGMSETQYF.

The V and J genes are TRBV7-9 and TRBJ2-3; TRBD2 aligns across 11 bases. The CDR3 is made up of 14 amino acids. Germline V gene sequence: CDR1 SEHNR, CDR2 FQNEAQ (reference sequence). Trimming cost V 8 bases and J 0 bases; bases outside gene matches: 1. As DNA, the CDR3 is TGTGCCAGCCGACTAGCGGGGAGCACAGATACGCAGTATTTT. This sequence encodes CASRLAGSTDTQYF.

This clonotype came up a few times. The gene calls are TRBV11-2 and TRBJ1-1, with a tentative D call TRBD1 (5 bases). There are 12 residues in the CDR3. In germline, CDR1 is SGHAT, CDR2 FQNNGV. V was shortened by 6 bases and J by 8 bases, with 13 bases between the two germline ends. CDR3 region: CASRDAGPEAFF. The CDR3 bases are TGTGCCAGCAGGGACGCGGGGCCGGAAGCTTTCTTT.

V gene TRBV20-1 combines with J gene TRBJ1-1; TRBD1 aligns across 7 bases. V shed 6 bases and J 5 bases; nucleotides not matched to a gene: 9. The length of the CDR3 is 13 residues. The germline gives CDR1 DFQATT, CDR2 SNEGSKA (reference sequence). The CDR3 region is CSARQGRGTEAFF. The CDR3 coding sequence is TGCAGTGCCAGACAGGGTAGGGGGACTGAAGCTTTCTTT.

The table lists this clonotype with many counts. The rearrangement links TRBV30 to TRBJ2-3; D gene ambiguous. V was shortened by 1 base and J by 6 bases, with 8 bases between the two germline ends. Germline CDR1 GTSNPN, CDR2 SVGIG (reference sequence). This CDR3 spans 12 amino acids. The CDR3 reads CAWSAPPDTQYF. CDR3 sequence (DNA): TGTGCCTGGAGTGCCCCCCCCGATACGCAGTATTTT.

The chain recombines TRBV29-1 with TRBJ1-1, with D possibly TRBD1 on 5 matching bases. This CDR3 is 15 amino acids long. The V gene lost 7 bases and the J gene lost 5 bases, with 23 bases spanning the gap. From germline, CDR1 is SQVTM and CDR2 ANQGSEA. CDR3 DNA: TGCAGCGCCCAAGTAGGAATTGTGGGGGGAACTGAAGCTTTCTTT. It specifies CSAQVGIVGGTEAFF.

This clonotype was observed at least ten times. The V and J genes are TRBV5-4 and TRBJ2-5; 8 bases line up with TRBD2. This CDR3 contains 15 residues. The trim removed 4 bases at V and 4 bases at J, leaving 9 bases unmatched. From germline, CDR1 is SGHNT and CDR2 YYREEE (reference sequence). The CDR3 DNA is TGTGCCAGCAGCGCCACCGGGACTAGATCAGAGACCCAGTACTTC. Translation gives CASSATGTRSETQYF.

This rearrangement joins TRBV20-1 to TRBJ1-6, with D perhaps matching TRBD1 (5 bases). Germline V gives CDR1 DFQATT, CDR2 SNEGSKA (reference sequence). Trimming took 0 bases from V and 7 from J, leaving 19 bases between them. The CDR3 covers 17 residues. The CDR3 region is CSARDREQGIRNSPLHF. In DNA form, the CDR3 reads TGCAGTGCTAGAGATCGGGAGCAGGGAATCCGGAATTCACCCCTCCACTTT.

This clonotype was seen at least ten times. The chain uses TRBV4-1 and TRBJ1-1, with a tentative D call TRBD1 (6 bases). The V gene's germline CDR1 is MGHRA and CDR2 YSYEKL. The V gene lost 4 bases and the J gene lost 0 bases, with 18 bases spanning the gap. This CDR3 spans 17 amino acids. The CDR3 DNA reads TGCGCCAGCAGCCCCAAGAGCGAACAGGGAATGAACACTGAAGCTTTCTTT. It codes for CASSPKSEQGMNTEAFF.

The V and J genes are TRBV15 and TRBJ1-6; D unresolved. The germline CDR1 and CDR2 sequences are LNHNV and YYDKDF (reference sequence). With 1 base removed from V and 1 base from J, the gap between germline ends came to 8 bases. The length of the CDR3 is 16 residues. CDR3 nucleotide sequence: TGTGCCACCAGCAGAGGAGGAGGGTCCTATAATTCACCCCTCCACTTT. Amino acids: CATSRGGGSYNSPLHF.

The rearrangement links TRBV7-9 to TRBJ1-2; D call uncertain. Germline loops: CDR1 SEHNR, CDR2 FQNEAQ (reference sequence). CDR3 size: 13 residues. The V end was cut by 5 bases, the J end by 4 bases, with 11 bases between. This CDR3 is CASSQDGPYGYTF. Written as DNA, the CDR3 is TGTGCCAGCAGCCAGGACGGGCCCTATGGCTACACCTTC.

This clonotype was counted a few times. The chain joins TRBV7-6 to TRBJ1-1, with 10 bases matching TRBD1. CDR3 length: 17 amino acids. Germline CDR1 reads SGHVS; CDR2 reads FNYEAQ. Losses at the gene ends were 1 base for V and 0 bases for J; bases not matched to a gene: 5. The CDR3 DNA follows: TGTGCCAGCAGCTTAGTTGGGACAGGGGCCTTGAACACTGAAGCTTTCTTT. Protein product: CASSLVGTGALNTEAFF.

The chain combines TRBV9 with TRBJ2-4, with a weak D call TRBD1 (7 bases). The CDR3 totals 14 residues. With 0 bases removed from V and 8 bases from J, the gap between germline ends came to 12 bases. Germline V lookup: CDR1 SGDLS, CDR2 YYNGEE. The CDR3 nucleotides are TGTGCCAGCAGCGTAGGTGACAGGGAGGACATTCAGTACTTC. This translates into CASSVGDREDIQYF. Full variable domain (rest looked up from reference TRBV9 and TRBJ2-4): DSGVTQTPKHLITATGQRVTLRCSPRSGDLSVYWYQQSLDQGLQFLIQYYNGEERAKGNILERFSAQQFPDLHSELNLSSLELGDSALYFCASSVGDREDIQYFGAGTRLSVL.

This clonotype was detected only a few times. The V gene is TRBV28, the J gene TRBJ2-6, with a tentative D call TRBD2 (5 bases). The germline V and J ends were trimmed by 1 base and 2 bases, with 9 bases remaining between them. The CDR3 is 16 amino acids. From germline, CDR1 is MDHEN and CDR2 SYDVKM. Here the CDR3 DNA reads TGTGCCAGCAGTTTATCTGGGGAGACTGGGGCCAACGTCCTGACTTTC. It codes for CASSLSGETGANVLTF.

The chain combines TRBV3-1 with TRBJ2-7; TRBD2 matches 8 bases. Trimming took 5 bases from V and 2 from J; bases not matched to a gene: 2. The CDR3 loop spans 13 amino acids. Germline CDR1 LGHDT, CDR2 YNNKEL (reference sequence). The CDR3 reads CASSGRGAYEQYF. CDR3 nucleotides: TGTGCCAGCAGCGGGCGGGGGGCCTACGAGCAGTACTTC.

The rearrangement joins TRBV29-1 to TRBJ2-7, with D maybe TRBD2 (5 bases). The V end was cut by 4 bases, the J end by 5 bases, with 9 bases between. The germline CDR1 and CDR2 sequences are SQVTM and ANQGSEA. The CDR3 runs 11 residues. CDR3 sequence (DNA): TGCAGCGTTGCGGGGAGTGACGAGCAGTACTTC. Translated: CSVAGSDEQYF.